The T cell receptor (beta chain) under discussion was sequenced for a study of PD-L1 blockade in urothelial cancer. Background on the study: Patients started atezolizumab around 2014, 1,200 mg intravenously every 3 weeks. A median of about 130,000 T cells was found in the blood samples. Male sex and bladder-origin urothelial cancer characterized about 90% of the 29 patients. Study-wide results and caveats: Tumor-associated clones in blood expanded more at 3 weeks in durable-benefit patients.

Measured with immunoSEQ multiplex PCR; TCRdb has only the in-frame clones, and not every one. The sample has approximately 56,000 clones; 85% are singletons. Trimming cost V 6 bases and J 6 bases, with 11 bases left between them. The CDR3 length is 13 residues. CDR1 and CDR2 (germline): WSHSY, SAAADI. On this clone: No antigen is known for it.

Time point here: pretreatment peripheral blood. The genes are TRBV10-2 and TRBJ2-2; no definite D call. Sequenced here: PBMCs, sampled around atezolizumab (anti-PD-L1) treatment. The clonotype originates from a man between 70 and 80 years old with urothelial cancer. The CDR3 nucleotides are TGCGCCAGCAGGCAGACGGCGGCCGGGGAGCTGTTTTTT. The encoded protein is CASRQTAAGELFF.